Below, 18 T cell receptor beta chains from the same sample are listed, as sequenced in a study of T-cell memory formation after mild COVID-19. TCRdb analysed the 5' RACE reads with MiXCR anew, one entry per CDR3 protein. The sample contains some 320,000 distinct CDR3 sequences, around 15% of which appear only once. The material sequenced was PBMCs or a T cell subset sorted from them (not recorded which). The receptor source for this set is a man between 18 and 29 years old who had mild COVID-19 (a few samples of this study predate the infection). Cell type and time point are not known.

This clonotype occurred a few times. The J gene is TRBJ2-5, the V gene TRBV12-3 or TRBV12-4, with D possibly being TRBD1 (7 bases). The CDR3 runs 13 residues. The V gene lost 6 bases and the J gene lost 4 bases, with 12 bases spanning the gap. The DNA for the CDR3 is TGTGCCAGCAGCCCAGGGGGGAGAGAGACCCAGTACTTC. Encoded protein: CASSPGGRETQYF.

This clonotype has more than one count but fewer than ten. The CDR3 DNA sequence: TGCGCCAGCAGCTCAAGCCCAGGGGGGGATACGCAGTATTTT. It codes for CASSSSPGGDTQYF. The chain combines TRBV5-1 with TRBJ2-3; TRBD1 is a possible D gene (7 bases). Germline assignment: CDR1 SGHRS and CDR2 YFSETQ. V gave up 3 bases and J gave up 6 bases, with 14 bases separating them. The CDR3 is 14 amino acids.

The genes are TRBV29-1 and TRBJ2-7; 7 bases are shared with TRBD2. Trimming took 1 base from V and 5 from J; bases not matched to a gene: 5. The V gene's germline CDR1 is SQVTM and CDR2 ANQGSEA. This CDR3 region has 13 residues. The CDR3 nucleotides are TGCAGCGTTGAAGTTGCGGGGGAGCACGAGCAGTACTTC. Residues: CSVEVAGEHEQYF.

In this sample, this clonotype turned up a few times. The CDR3 DNA follows: TGTGCCAGCAGCCGAGACAGGACAACAGATACGCAGTATTTT. Protein: CASSRDRTTDTQYF. The chain links TRBV7-3 to TRBJ2-3; D perhaps matches TRBD1 (6 bases). The CDR3 is 14 residues long. V dropped 5 bases and J dropped 3 bases, with 12 bases sitting between them. The germline CDR1 and CDR2 sequences are SGHTA and FQGTGA.

Only a few counts were recorded for this clonotype. The gene calls are TRBV18 and TRBJ1-5; TRBD1 might be the D (5 bases). Germline CDR1 KGHSH, CDR2 LQKENI. The CDR3 spans 16 residues. V was pared by 4 bases and J by 5 bases, with 18 bases between. In DNA form, the CDR3 reads TGTGCCAGCTCACTTACCGGGACCCTACCCCATCAGCCCCAGCATTTT. Translating gives CASSLTGTLPHQPQHF.

The sample holds a few counts of this clonotype. The chain employs TRBV29-1 and TRBJ1-2, with TRBD1 matching over 10 bases. The V segment lost 4 bases and the J segment 4 bases; nucleotides outside the gene matches: 9. Germline V gene sequence: CDR1 SQVTM, CDR2 ANQGSEA. This CDR3 region has 15 residues. In DNA form, the CDR3 reads TGCAGCGTTGGCCCTCCGGACAGGGGGATCTATGGCTACACCTTC. Translating it yields CSVGPPDRGIYGYTF.

This clonotype was observed a handful of times. This chain links TRBV6-5 with TRBJ1-2, with D hard to call. V lost 0 bases and J lost 2, with 7 bases in between. The germline gives CDR1 MNHEY, CDR2 SVGAGI. This CDR3 comprises 14 residues. CDR3 DNA sequence: TGTGCCAGCAGTTACTCATACGGCAACTATGGCTACACCTTC. Translated: CASSYSYGNYGYTF.

This clonotype appeared a few times. The genes are TRBV6-2 or TRBV6-3 and TRBJ2-1; 8 bases map to TRBD2. The junction had 13 bases not matched to a gene; V was cut back by 8 bases and J by 7 bases. The germline gives CDR1 MNHEY, CDR2 SVGEGT. The CDR3 length is 15 residues. This CDR3 reads CASGPGGPMYNEQFF. The CDR3 region has the DNA TGTGCCAGCGGTCCGGGGGGGCCAATGTATAATGAGCAGTTCTTC.

The sample holds a few counts of this clonotype. The chain uses TRBV12-3 or TRBV12-4 and TRBJ2-7, with D maybe TRBD2 (6 bases). The CDR3 length is 13 residues. V was pared by 3 bases and J by 3 bases, with 9 bases between. CDR3: CASSFWGDYEQYV. The CDR3 bases are TGTGCCAGCAGTTTCTGGGGGGACTACGAGCAGTACGTC.

V gene TRBV29-1 combines with J gene TRBJ2-7, with no clear D. From germline, CDR1 is SQVTM and CDR2 ANQGSEA. The CDR3 loop spans 11 amino acids. The V end was cut by 4 bases, the J end by 5 bases, with 9 bases between. The CDR3: CSVGREDEQYF. In DNA, the CDR3 is TGCAGCGTTGGGAGAGAGGACGAGCAGTACTTC.

The chain combines TRBV7-9 with TRBJ1-4, with 11 bases lining up with TRBD1. CDR1 is SEHNR, CDR2 FQNEAQ, per germline (reference sequence). V trimming: 5 bases; J trimming: 7 bases; junction bases outside the gene matches: 6. The CDR3 extends over 15 amino acids. CDR3 in DNA: TGTGCCAGCAGCCCTGGACAGGGGGCAAGTGAAAAACTGTTTTTT. Amino acid sequence: CASSPGQGASEKLFF.

Ten or more counts support this clonotype. V and J are TRBV7-2 and TRBJ2-3, with 8 bases identical to TRBD1. In germline, CDR1 is SGHTA, CDR2 FQGNSA. CDR3 length equals 12 residues. With V trimmed by 5 bases and J by 8 bases, 3 bases remained unmatched. CDR3: CASSPTGVTQYF. CDR3 coding DNA: TGTGCCAGCAGCCCGACAGGGGTTACGCAGTATTTT.

This clonotype was recorded a few times. This chain connects TRBV24-1 to TRBJ2-2; no firm D call. V was pared by 2 bases and J by 0 bases, with 6 bases between. Germline V gene sequence: CDR1 KGHDR, CDR2 SFDVKD. The CDR3 extends over 15 amino acids. The CDR3 reads CATSDSPPNTGELFF. CDR3 in DNA: TGTGCCACCAGTGATTCCCCACCGAACACCGGGGAGCTGTTTTTT.

The sample holds a few counts of this clonotype. The CDR3, as DNA: TGCGCCAGCAGCCAAGATGTTCCCCGATCCATTAGCACAGATACGCAGTATTTT. It yields the protein CASSQDVPRSISTDTQYF. This chain connects TRBV4-3 to TRBJ2-3; D gene ambiguous. Trimming took off 0 bases at V and 0 bases at J, with 16 bases between the two ends. Looked up from germline, CDR1 is LGHNA and CDR2 is YSLEER. The CDR3 is made up of 18 amino acids.

This clonotype came up a few times. The J gene is TRBJ2-5, the V gene TRBV12-3 or TRBV12-4, with D hard to call. V was clipped by 2 bases and J by 3 bases, with 10 bases between them. The CDR3 totals 14 residues. The DNA for the CDR3 is TGTGCCAGCAGTTTACTCGGTACAGAAGAGACCCAGTACTTC. Translating gives CASSLLGTEETQYF.

The chain joins TRBV7-2 to TRBJ2-1, with 12 bases fitting TRBD1. This CDR3 comprises 15 residues. Germline values: CDR1 SGHTA, CDR2 FQGNSA. V gave up 5 bases and J gave up 9 bases; unmatched junction bases: 8. In nucleotides, the CDR3 is TGTGCCAGCAGCCAACAGGGACAGGGGGCGGTTGAGCAGTTCTTC. Encoded protein: CASSQQGQGAVEQFF.

The rearrangement links TRBV20-1 to TRBJ2-1, with 8 bases aligning to TRBD2. This CDR3 spans 16 amino acids. Germline lookup yields CDR1 DFQATT and CDR2 SNEGSKA (reference sequence). Trimming cost V 0 bases and J 6 bases; bases outside gene matches: 10. The CDR3 sequence is CSARDPSGGAPNEQFF. The CDR3 nucleotides read TGCAGTGCTAGAGATCCGAGCGGGGGCGCTCCCAATGAGCAGTTCTTC.

This clonotype was seen at least ten times. J is TRBJ2-7 and V is TRBV20-1, with a possible D match to TRBD1 (6 bases). The CDR3 covers 15 residues. Trimming stripped 4 bases from V and 4 bases from J, with 20 bases between. Germline-derived CDR1 and CDR2 are DFQATT and SNEGSKA (reference sequence). The CDR3 DNA is TGCAGTGCTACCGCCGGGACATCGAACCATTACGAGCAGTACGTC. Protein: CSATAGTSNHYEQYV.